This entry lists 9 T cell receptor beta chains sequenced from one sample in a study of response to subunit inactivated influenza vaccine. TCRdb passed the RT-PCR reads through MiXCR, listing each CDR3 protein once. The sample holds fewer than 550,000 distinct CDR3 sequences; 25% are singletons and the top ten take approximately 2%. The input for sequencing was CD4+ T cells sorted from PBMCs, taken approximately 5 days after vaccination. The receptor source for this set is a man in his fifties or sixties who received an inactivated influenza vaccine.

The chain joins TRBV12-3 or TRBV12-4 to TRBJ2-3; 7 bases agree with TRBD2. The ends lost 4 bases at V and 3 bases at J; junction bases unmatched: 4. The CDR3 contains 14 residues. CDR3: CASSSAGVTDTQYF. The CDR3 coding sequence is TGTGCCAGCAGTTCGGCGGGGGTGACAGATACGCAGTATTTT.

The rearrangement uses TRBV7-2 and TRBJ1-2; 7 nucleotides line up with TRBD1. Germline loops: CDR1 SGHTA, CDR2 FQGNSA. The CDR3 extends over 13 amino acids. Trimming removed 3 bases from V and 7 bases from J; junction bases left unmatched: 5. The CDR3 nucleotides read TGTGCCAGCAGCTTGGACACAGGGGTTGGCTACACCTTC. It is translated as CASSLDTGVGYTF. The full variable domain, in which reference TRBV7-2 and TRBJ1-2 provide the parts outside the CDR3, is GAGVSQSPSNKVTEKGKDVELRCDPISGHTALYWYRQSLGQGLEFLIYFQGNSAPDKSGLPSDRFSAERTGGSVSTLTIQRTQQEDSAVYLCASSLDTGVGYTFGSGTRLTVV.

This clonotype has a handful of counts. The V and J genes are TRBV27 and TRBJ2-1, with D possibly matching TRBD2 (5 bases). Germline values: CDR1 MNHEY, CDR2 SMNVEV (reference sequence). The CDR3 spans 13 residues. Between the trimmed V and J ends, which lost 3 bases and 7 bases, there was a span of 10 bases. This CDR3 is CASSFVGENEQFF. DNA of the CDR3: TGTGCCAGCAGTTTTGTCGGGGAGAATGAGCAGTTCTTC.

CDR3 region: CSASPPGTSRYEQFF. The CDR3 nucleotides are TGCAGTGCTAGTCCCCCCGGGACTAGTCGGTATGAGCAGTTCTTC. The chain recombines TRBV20-1 with TRBJ2-1, with 8 bases fitting TRBD2. Germline V gene sequence: CDR1 DFQATT, CDR2 SNEGSKA (reference sequence). CDR3 size: 15 residues. The V and J ends lost 3 bases and 8 bases, in that order; junction bases with no gene match: 12.

In DNA form, the CDR3 reads TGCGCCAGCAGCTTAGGCAGGGGGAACGACGAGCAGTACTTC. Protein: CASSLGRGNDEQYF. The chain has TRBV5-1 and TRBJ2-7; 7 nucleotides line up with TRBD1. Germline CDR1 and CDR2: SGHRS and YFSETQ. V was clipped by 2 bases and J by 5 bases; unmatched bases: 7. The CDR3 consists of 14 residues.

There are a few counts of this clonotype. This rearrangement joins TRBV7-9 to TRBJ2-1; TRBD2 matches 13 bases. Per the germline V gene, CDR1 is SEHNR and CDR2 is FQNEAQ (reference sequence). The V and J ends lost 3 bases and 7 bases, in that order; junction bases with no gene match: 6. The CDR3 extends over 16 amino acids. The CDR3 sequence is CASSFRLAGGWNEQFF. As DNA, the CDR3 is TGTGCCAGCAGCTTCCGACTAGCGGGGGGATGGAATGAGCAGTTCTTC.

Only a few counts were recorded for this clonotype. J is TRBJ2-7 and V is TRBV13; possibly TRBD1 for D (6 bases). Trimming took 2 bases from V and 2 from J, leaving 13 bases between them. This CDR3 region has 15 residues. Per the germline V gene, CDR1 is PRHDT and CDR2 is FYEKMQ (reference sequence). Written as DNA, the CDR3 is TGTGCCAGCAGCTTAATAGGGGGACGGACCTACGAGCAGTACTTC. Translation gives CASSLIGGRTYEQYF. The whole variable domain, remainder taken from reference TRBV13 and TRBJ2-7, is AAGVIQSPRHLIKEKRETATLKCYPIPRHDTVYWYQQGPGQDPQFLISFYEKMQSDKGSIPDRFSAQQFSDYHSELNMSSLELGDSALYFCASSLIGGRTYEQYFGPGTRLTVT.

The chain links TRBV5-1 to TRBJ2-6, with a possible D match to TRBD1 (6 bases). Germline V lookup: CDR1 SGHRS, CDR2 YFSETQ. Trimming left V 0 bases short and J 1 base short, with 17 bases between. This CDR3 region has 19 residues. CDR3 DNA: TGCGCCAGCAGCTTGGACCCACAGGGTTCTCGATCTGGGGCCAACGTCCTGACTTTC. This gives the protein CASSLDPQGSRSGANVLTF.

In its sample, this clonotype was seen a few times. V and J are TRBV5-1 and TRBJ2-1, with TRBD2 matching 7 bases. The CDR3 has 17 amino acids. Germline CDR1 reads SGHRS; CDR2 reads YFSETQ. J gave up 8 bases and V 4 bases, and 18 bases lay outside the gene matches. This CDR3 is CASSPVLRGGLWDEQFF. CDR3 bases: TGCGCCAGCAGCCCCGTTTTGCGCGGGGGACTGTGGGATGAGCAGTTCTTC.